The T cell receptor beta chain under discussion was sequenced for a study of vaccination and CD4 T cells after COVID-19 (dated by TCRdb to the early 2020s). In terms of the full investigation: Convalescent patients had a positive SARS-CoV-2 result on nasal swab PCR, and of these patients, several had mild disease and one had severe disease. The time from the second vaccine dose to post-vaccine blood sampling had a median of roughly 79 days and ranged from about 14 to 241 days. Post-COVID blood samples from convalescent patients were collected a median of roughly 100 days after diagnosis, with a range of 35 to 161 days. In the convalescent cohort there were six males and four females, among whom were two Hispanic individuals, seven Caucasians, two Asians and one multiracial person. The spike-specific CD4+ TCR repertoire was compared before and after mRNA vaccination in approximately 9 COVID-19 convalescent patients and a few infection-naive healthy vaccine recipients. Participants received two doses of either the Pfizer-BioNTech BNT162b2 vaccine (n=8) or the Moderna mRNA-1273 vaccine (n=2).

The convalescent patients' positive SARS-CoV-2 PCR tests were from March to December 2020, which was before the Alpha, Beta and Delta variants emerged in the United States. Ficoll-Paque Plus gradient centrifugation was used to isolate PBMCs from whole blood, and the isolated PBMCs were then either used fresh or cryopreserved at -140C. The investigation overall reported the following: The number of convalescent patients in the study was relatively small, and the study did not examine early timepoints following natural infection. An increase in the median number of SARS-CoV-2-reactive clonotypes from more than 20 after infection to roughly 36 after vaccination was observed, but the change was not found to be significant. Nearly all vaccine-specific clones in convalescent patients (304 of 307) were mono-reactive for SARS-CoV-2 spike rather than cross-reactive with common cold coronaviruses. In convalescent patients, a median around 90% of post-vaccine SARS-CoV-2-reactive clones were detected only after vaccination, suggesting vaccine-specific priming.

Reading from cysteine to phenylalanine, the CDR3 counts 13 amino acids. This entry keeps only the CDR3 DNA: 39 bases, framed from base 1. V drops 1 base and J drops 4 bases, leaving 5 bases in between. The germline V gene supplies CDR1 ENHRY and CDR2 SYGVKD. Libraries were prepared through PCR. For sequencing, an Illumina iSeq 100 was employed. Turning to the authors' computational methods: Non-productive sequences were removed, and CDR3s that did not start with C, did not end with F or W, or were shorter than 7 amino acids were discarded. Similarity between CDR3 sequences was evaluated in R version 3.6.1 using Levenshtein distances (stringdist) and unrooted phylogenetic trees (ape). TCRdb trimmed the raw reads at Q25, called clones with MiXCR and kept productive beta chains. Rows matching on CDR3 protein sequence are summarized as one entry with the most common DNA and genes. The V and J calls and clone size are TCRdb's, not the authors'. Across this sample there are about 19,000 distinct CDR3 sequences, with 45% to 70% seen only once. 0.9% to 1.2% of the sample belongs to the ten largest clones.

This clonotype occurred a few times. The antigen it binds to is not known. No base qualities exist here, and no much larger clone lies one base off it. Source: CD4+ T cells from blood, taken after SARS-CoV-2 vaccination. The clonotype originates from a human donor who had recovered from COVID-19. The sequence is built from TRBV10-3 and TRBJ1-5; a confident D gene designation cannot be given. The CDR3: CAISEWPNQPQHF. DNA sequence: TGTGCCATCAGTGAGTGGCCTAATCAGCCCCAGCATTTT.